This T cell receptor beta chain was recorded in a study of T cell responses to AZD1222 COVID-19 vaccine. As for this clone: Its antigen is as yet unknown.

Study-wide results and limits: Donors in the cohort were predominantly white British and more often female, and clonal diversity was possibly underestimated. Compared with day 0, the breadth and depth of the Spike-specific TCR repertoire rose significantly after two doses of AZD1222. No day 14 peak samples; only post-peak repertoires were characterized.

CDR1 and CDR2 (germline): SGHTA, FQGNSA. With V trimmed by 5 bases and J by 7 bases, 10 bases remained unmatched. The CDR3 length is 16 residues. Some clones are missing from TCRdb's copy, which holds only in-frame ones; the method was immunoSEQ multiplex PCR. Of some 39,000 clones listed, roughly 87% were seen once; the top ten hold about 40%. The V gene is TRBV7-2, the J gene TRBJ2-3; 12 bases agree with TRBD2. This sequence was found in an adult who received the AZD1222 COVID-19 vaccine. The input for sequencing was peripheral blood, taken 28 days after the second AZD1222 dose. CDR3 nucleotide sequence: TGTGCCAGCAGCGTCGGGCTAGCGGGGGGGCGAAATACGCAGTATTTT. Amino acids: CASSVGLAGGRNTQYF.